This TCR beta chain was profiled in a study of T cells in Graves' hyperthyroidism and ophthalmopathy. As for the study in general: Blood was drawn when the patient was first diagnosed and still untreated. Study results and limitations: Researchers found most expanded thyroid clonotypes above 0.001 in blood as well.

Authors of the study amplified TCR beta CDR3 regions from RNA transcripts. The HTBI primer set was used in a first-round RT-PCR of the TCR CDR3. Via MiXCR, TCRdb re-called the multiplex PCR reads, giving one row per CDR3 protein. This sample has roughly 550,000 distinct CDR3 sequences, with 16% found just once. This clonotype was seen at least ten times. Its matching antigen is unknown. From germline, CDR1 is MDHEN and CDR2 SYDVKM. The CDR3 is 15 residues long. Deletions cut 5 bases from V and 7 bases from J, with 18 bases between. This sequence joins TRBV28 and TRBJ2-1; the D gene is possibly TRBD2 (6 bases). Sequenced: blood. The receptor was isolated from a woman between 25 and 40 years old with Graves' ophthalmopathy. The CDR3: CASSEVALARNEQFF. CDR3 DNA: TGTGCCAGCAGTGAAGTGGCTCTAGCGAGAAATGAGCAGTTCTTC.